Sequencing of this T cell receptor beta chain was carried out in a study of early T cells in non-severe SARS-CoV-2 infection. Study background: Bulk RNA from unsorted whole blood was sequenced; chains were unpaired.

The library protocol tagged individual cDNA molecules with unique molecular identifiers. TCRdb ran MiXCR on the 5' RACE reads and lists one entry per CDR3 protein. Here the sample spans 100,000 to 120,000 distinct CDR3 sequences, around 13% being singletons. V lost 5 bases, J lost 0 bases, and 10 bases lay in between. The CDR3 consists of 14 residues. The germline CDR1 and CDR2 sequences are DFQATT and SNEGSKA (reference sequence). Overall study findings and caveats: Missing private and CD4 specificities, VDJdb matching favored anti-spike CD8 responses.

Concerning this clonotype itself: Its specificity is unknown.

Material: whole blood, obtained at baseline. This sequence originates from an adult who was a healthcare worker with PCR-confirmed SARS-CoV-2 infection or an uninfected control (not recorded which). The chain links TRBV20-1 to TRBJ2-2; tentative D call: TRBD1 (6 bases). This chain's CDR3 is CSAWTASNTGELFF. In DNA, the CDR3 is TGCAGTGCTTGGACAGCTTCGAACACCGGGGAGCTGTTTTTT.